These 31 T cell receptor beta chains originate from one sample sequenced in a study of T cell changes during pregnancy in multiple sclerosis. The protocol was immunoSEQ multiplex PCR, while the TCRdb copy is restricted to in-frame clones and leaves out a portion. The data show approximately 64,000 clones, about nine tenths seen once. Sequences were derived from peripheral blood, sampled in the first trimester of pregnancy. The source is a female donor with multiple sclerosis, enrolled in a pregnancy study.

This rearrangement joins TRBV7-9 to TRBJ1-2, with no clear D. The germline CDR1 and CDR2 sequences are SEHNR and FQNEAQ (reference sequence). There are 14 residues in the CDR3. The germline V and J ends were trimmed by 5 bases and 5 bases, with 15 bases remaining between them. This CDR3 is CASSREAVVYGYTF. The CDR3, as DNA: TGTGCCAGCAGCCGGGAAGCAGTGGTATATGGCTACACCTTC.

The chain recombines TRBV28 with TRBJ2-5; D is uncertain. CDR1 MDHEN and CDR2 SYDVKM come from the germline V gene. The CDR3 length is 13 residues. V gave up 5 bases and J gave up 7 bases, with 14 bases separating them. The CDR3 sequence is CASSPGGMGTQYF. The CDR3, as DNA: TGTGCCAGCAGTCCCGGCGGTATGGGGACCCAGTACTTC.

The chain carries TRBV6-6 and TRBJ2-2; 7 bases are shared with TRBD1. The CDR3 contains 15 residues. Germline loops: CDR1 MNHNY, CDR2 SVGAGI (reference sequence). The V segment lost 6 bases and the J segment 3 bases; nucleotides outside the gene matches: 7. The CDR3 protein is CASRTTGRYTGELFF. CDR3 nucleotides: TGTGCCAGCAGAACGACAGGGCGGTACACCGGGGAGCTGTTTTTT.

The chain carries TRBV6-6 and TRBJ2-7; D perhaps matches TRBD1 (5 bases). CDR3 size: 13 residues. V gave up 2 bases and J gave up 3 bases, with 8 bases separating them. CDR1 is MNHNY, CDR2 SVGAGI, per germline (reference sequence). CDR3 in amino acids: CASSYDSFYEQYF. The CDR3 DNA sequence: TGTGCCAGCAGTTACGACAGCTTCTACGAGCAGTACTTC.

This chain links TRBV6-5 with TRBJ2-7; no firm D call. V was pared by 1 base and J by 2 bases, with 9 bases between. CDR1 is MNHEY and CDR2 is SVGAGI in the germline V gene. The CDR3 contains 14 residues. The CDR3 loop reads CASSYFAGAYEQYF. The DNA for the CDR3 is TGTGCCAGCAGTTACTTCGCCGGTGCCTACGAGCAGTACTTC.

In DNA form, the CDR3 reads TGCGCCAGCAGCCAAGGGGCTAGCCCTGTAGATACGCAGTATTTT. Its translation is CASSQGASPVDTQYF. J is TRBJ2-3 and V is TRBV4-1, with a tentative D call TRBD2 (5 bases). CDR3 length: 15 amino acids. Germline V gives CDR1 MGHRA, CDR2 YSYEKL. Trimming took 1 base from V and 5 from J, leaving 13 bases between them.

The V gene is TRBV30, the J gene TRBJ2-1, with 9 bases identical to TRBD2. J was trimmed by 7 bases and V by 0 bases; bases with no gene match: 10. Per germline, CDR1 GTSNPN and CDR2 SVGIG (reference sequence). CDR3 length: 16 residues. The CDR3 reads CAWSVPPSGRWNEQFF. DNA for the CDR3: TGTGCCTGGAGTGTGCCCCCCAGCGGGAGGTGGAATGAGCAGTTCTTC.

This rearrangement joins TRBV9 to TRBJ2-1; TRBD1 is a possible D gene (7 bases). The CDR3 contains 18 residues. The germline V gene has CDR1 SGDLS and CDR2 YYNGEE. The V end was cut by 3 bases, the J end by 4 bases, with 23 bases between. CDR3: CASSETGTRPLIYNEQFF. In nucleotides, the CDR3 is TGTGCCAGCAGCGAGACAGGGACTCGCCCATTAATATACAATGAGCAGTTCTTC.

The V gene is TRBV7-2, the J gene TRBJ1-4, with D tentatively TRBD1 (5 bases). This CDR3 contains 13 residues. Germline CDR1 and CDR2: SGHTA and FQGNSA. V shed 2 bases and J shed 8 bases, with 9 bases lying between them. The CDR3 spells CASSLTGWEKLFF. CDR3 in DNA: TGTGCCAGCAGCTTAACAGGATGGGAAAAACTGTTTTTT.

The chain has TRBV2 and TRBJ1-2; tentatively, D is TRBD1 (5 bases). The V gene's germline CDR1 is SNHLY and CDR2 FYNNEI. CDR3 size: 13 residues. The V gene lost 3 bases and the J gene lost 6 bases, with 11 bases spanning the gap. In nucleotides, the CDR3 is TGTGCCAGCAGTGAGGGGGGGATCGATGGCTACACCTTC. It is translated as CASSEGGIDGYTF.

Only one count was recorded for this clone. The rearrangement links TRBV18 to TRBJ2-3, with D perhaps matching TRBD2 (5 bases). CDR1 and CDR2 from the germline V gene are KGHSH and LQKENI. Trimming took off 3 bases at V and 1 base at J, with 11 bases between the two ends. CDR3 length: 15 amino acids. As DNA, the CDR3 is TGTGCCAGCTCACCCCAACTTAGCGGCACAGATACGCAGTATTTT. This codes for CASSPQLSGTDTQYF.

Here the CDR3 DNA reads TGTGCCAGCAGCAACAGCCCGGGGGTTGCTTGGCAGTACTTC. As protein: CASSNSPGVAWQYF. This chain uses TRBV7-2 with TRBJ2-7; a possible D gene is TRBD2 (6 bases). The CDR3 contains 14 residues. Germline assignment: CDR1 SGHTA and CDR2 FQGNSA. The germline V and J ends were trimmed by 5 bases and 9 bases, with 20 bases remaining between them.

This chain connects TRBV9 to TRBJ2-1, with D perhaps matching TRBD1 (6 bases). CDR1 and CDR2 from the germline V gene are SGDLS and YYNGEE. V shed 2 bases and J shed 9 bases, with 12 bases lying between them. This CDR3 is 13 amino acids long. The CDR3 loop reads CASSVSTGGEQFF. The CDR3 DNA follows: TGTGCCAGCAGCGTTTCGACAGGTGGTGAGCAGTTCTTC.

J is TRBJ2-1 and V is TRBV2, with D maybe TRBD2 (6 bases). The V gene's germline CDR1 is SNHLY and CDR2 FYNNEI. This CDR3 has 15 amino acids. V was pared by 3 bases and J by 4 bases, with 13 bases between. In nucleotides, the CDR3 is TGTGCCAGCAGTGATAGGAGGGGACCATACAATGAGCAGTTCTTC. It encodes CASSDRRGPYNEQFF. Variable domain in full (rest from reference TRBV2 and TRBJ2-1): EPEVTQTPSHQVTQMGQEVILRCVPISNHLYFYWYRQILGQKVEFLVSFYNNEISEKSEIFDDQFSVERPDGSNFTLKIRSTKLEDSAMYFCASSDRRGPYNEQFFGPGTRLTVL.

V gene TRBV28 combines with J gene TRBJ2-1; weak D call: TRBD2 (6 bases). Trimming stripped 4 bases from V and 10 bases from J, with 11 bases between. Germline assignment: CDR1 MDHEN and CDR2 SYDVKM. This CDR3 has 12 amino acids. The CDR3: CASSSGTLEQFF. The CDR3 coding sequence is TGTGCCAGCAGTTCTGGGACTCTCGAGCAGTTCTTC.

V gene TRBV9 combines with J gene TRBJ2-7; 8 nucleotides line up with TRBD1. V was clipped by 4 bases and J by 0 bases; unmatched bases: 6. The germline V gene has CDR1 SGDLS and CDR2 YYNGEE. CDR3 length equals 15 residues. CDR3 region: CASSPQQGGSYEQYF. The CDR3 DNA reads TGTGCCAGCAGCCCCCAACAGGGGGGCTCCTACGAGCAGTACTTC.

This rearrangement joins TRBV4-3 to TRBJ2-1, with TRBD1 matching over 10 bases. The germline V gene has CDR1 LGHNA and CDR2 YSLEER. This CDR3 spans 17 amino acids. Trimming took 1 base from V and 6 from J; bases not matched to a gene: 9. CDR3 amino acids: CASSQGPPGQGSNEQFF. The DNA for the CDR3 is TGCGCCAGCAGCCAAGGGCCCCCGGGACAGGGGTCCAATGAGCAGTTCTTC.

The chain carries TRBV27 and TRBJ2-1; 10 bases align to TRBD2. The CDR3 contains 15 residues. Losses at the gene ends were 4 bases for V and 2 bases for J; bases not matched to a gene: 2. Per germline, CDR1 MNHEY and CDR2 SMNVEV (reference sequence). The CDR3 region is CASSWTSGTYNEQFF. The CDR3 coding sequence is TGTGCCAGCAGTTGGACTAGCGGAACCTACAATGAGCAGTTCTTC.

The sample holds one count of this clone. The chain carries TRBV19 and TRBJ2-6, with D maybe TRBD1 (6 bases). Germline values: CDR1 LNHDA, CDR2 SQIVND (reference sequence). CDR3 size: 16 residues. Trimming pared 10 bases from V and 0 bases from J, leaving 16 bases between. The CDR3 sequence: CATRGTWSSGANVLTF. DNA of the CDR3: TGTGCCACACGAGGGACATGGAGCTCTGGGGCCAACGTCCTGACTTTC.

The V and J genes are TRBV18 and TRBJ2-3, with D tentatively TRBD1 (5 bases). The CDR3 totals 14 residues. Trimming removed 2 bases from V and 6 bases from J, with 12 bases in between. Germline lookup yields CDR1 KGHSH and CDR2 LQKENI. CDR3 nucleotides: TGTGCCAGCTCACCAGACAGTAGAGTGGATACGCAGTATTTT. The encoded protein is CASSPDSRVDTQYF.

The genes are TRBV19 and TRBJ2-1; tentative D call: TRBD2 (5 bases). CDR1 LNHDA and CDR2 SQIVND come from the germline V gene (reference sequence). The CDR3 is 15 residues long. With 3 bases removed from V and 0 bases from J, the gap between germline ends came to 9 bases. The CDR3 DNA reads TGTGCCAGTAGTATGGACTTTGGCTCCTACAATGAGCAGTTCTTC. It specifies CASSMDFGSYNEQFF.

This chain uses TRBV10-1 with TRBJ2-6, with D maybe TRBD1 (5 bases). This CDR3 has 20 amino acids. Trimming removed 3 bases from V and 0 bases from J, with 21 bases in between. CDR1 is WNHNN and CDR2 is SYGVQD in the germline V gene (reference sequence). CDR3 in DNA: TGCGCCAGCAGTGATCGACGGACACGTCCCGTCCACTCTGGGGCCAACGTCCTGACTTTC. The encoded protein is CASSDRRTRPVHSGANVLTF.

This clone was detected a few times. This CDR3 is also generated by other DNA sequences in the sample. The genes are TRBV14 and TRBJ1-2; D unresolved. Trimming cost V 0 bases and J 5 bases, with 7 bases left between them. The CDR3 runs to 13 residues. CDR1 is SGHDN and CDR2 is FVKESK in the germline V gene. CDR3 in DNA: TGTGCCAGCAGCCAAGATTACTCTTATGGCTACACCTTC. Translating it yields CASSQDYSYGYTF.

The chain carries TRBV30 and TRBJ2-7; a possible D gene is TRBD2 (5 bases). The CDR3 runs 13 residues. The germline V gene encodes CDR1 GTSNPN and CDR2 SVGIG (reference sequence). V dropped 0 bases and J dropped 7 bases, with 13 bases sitting between them. In DNA form, the CDR3 reads TGTGCCTGGAGTGTGGCGGCCGCGGGTGAGCAGTACTTC. Its translation: CAWSVAAAGEQYF.

This chain links TRBV2 with TRBJ2-3; D is perhaps TRBD2 (5 bases). Germline CDR1 SNHLY, CDR2 FYNNEI. The CDR3 is 14 residues long. V was cut by 6 bases and J by 3 bases, with 13 bases left in between. In DNA, the CDR3 is TGTGCCAGCAGAGAGGGAGCTGGGACAGATACGCAGTATTTT. Translated: CASREGAGTDTQYF.

This clone showed up many times. V usage is TRBV5-1 and J usage is TRBJ2-1; no clear D gene. CDR1 and CDR2 (germline): SGHRS, YFSETQ. Trimming took off 2 bases at V and 8 bases at J, with 14 bases between the two ends. The CDR3 totals 14 residues. The CDR3 DNA reads TGCGCCAGCAGCTTAGGCGGCCCCCGGGATGAGCAGTTCTTC. Protein: CASSLGGPRDEQFF.

V and J are TRBV27 and TRBJ1-5; unclear D gene. CDR1 MNHEY and CDR2 SMNVEV come from the germline V gene (reference sequence). The ends were cut back, 5 bases at V and 6 bases at J, with 14 bases in the middle. This CDR3 contains 14 residues. The CDR3 here is CASSATVWSQPQHF. DNA for the CDR3: TGTGCCAGCAGTGCGACGGTCTGGAGTCAGCCCCAGCATTTT.

The sample holds one count of this clone. The V and J genes are TRBV7-3 and TRBJ2-2; 7 nucleotides agree with TRBD2. This CDR3 is 16 amino acids long. CDR1 is SGHTA and CDR2 is FQGTGA in the germline V gene. V was pared by 1 base and J by 0 bases, with 2 bases of the junction left unmatched. CDR3 DNA sequence: TGTGCCAGCAGCTTAAATCTAGCGGCGAACACCGGGGAGCTGTTTTTT. This codes for CASSLNLAANTGELFF.

The chain has TRBV4-3 and TRBJ2-1; D is perhaps TRBD2 (7 bases). Germline CDR1 is LGHNA and CDR2 is YSLEER. Trimming removed 2 bases at V and 7 bases at J, with 15 bases between. There are 15 residues in the CDR3. The CDR3 loop reads CASSQTGGAFNEQFF. The CDR3 region has the DNA TGCGCCAGCAGCCAAACGGGGGGCGCGTTTAATGAGCAGTTCTTC.

The chain links TRBV19 to TRBJ2-1; D may be TRBD2 (7 bases). The germline CDR1 and CDR2 sequences are LNHDA and SQIVND (reference sequence). Trimming removed 4 bases at V and 3 bases at J, with 13 bases between. The CDR3 is 15 residues long. The CDR3 coding sequence is TGTGCCAGTAGTAACTCCGGGGGGCACTACAATGAGCAGTTCTTC. Protein sequence: CASSNSGGHYNEQFF.

The chain is built from TRBV27 and TRBJ1-1; 10 positions match TRBD1. The CDR3 is 16 amino acids. After removal of 5 bases from V and 2 bases from J, the junction contained 8 bases not matched to a gene. The germline V gene has CDR1 MNHEY and CDR2 SMNVEV (reference sequence). CDR3 loop: CASSPRDRGFNTEAFF. The CDR3 DNA is TGTGCCAGCAGTCCCCGGGACAGGGGTTTTAACACTGAAGCTTTCTTT.